Listed here are 10 T cell receptor beta chains from one sample, sequenced in a study of OX40 agonist ivuxolimab in advanced cancers. Assay: immunoSEQ multiplex PCR; the TCRdb copy retains only in-frame clones and omits some. This table holds over 55,000 clones, around four fifths found once. Sequencing used CD4+ or CD8+ T cells sorted from blood, obtained in a trial of the OX40 agonist ivuxolimab. The source is an adult with an advanced solid tumor such as melanoma, head and neck, liver or kidney cancer.

The chain couples TRBV5-5 to TRBJ1-6; weak D call: TRBD1 (5 bases). Germline V lookup: CDR1 SGHKS, CDR2 YYEKEE (reference sequence). CDR3 length: 16 residues. V lost 0 bases to trimming and J lost 6 bases, with 13 bases between them. The CDR3 reads CASSLVFWDSNSPLHF. The CDR3 region has the DNA TGTGCCAGCAGCTTGGTATTTTGGGACTCTAATTCACCCCTCCACTTT. The full variable domain, in which reference TRBV5-5 and TRBJ1-6 provide the parts outside the CDR3, is DAGVTQSPTHLIKTRGQQVTLRCSPISGHKSVSWYQQVLGQGPQFIFQYYEKEERGRGNFPDRFSARQFPNYSSELNVNALLLGDSALYLCASSLVFWDSNSPLHFGNGTRLTVT.

The rearrangement joins TRBV4-3 to TRBJ2-3, with D possibly matching TRBD2 (7 bases). V gave up 0 bases and J gave up 4 bases, with 14 bases separating them. In germline, CDR1 is LGHNA, CDR2 YSLEER. The length of the CDR3 is 16 residues. The chain's CDR3 is CASSQDGGAHADTQYF. The CDR3 nucleotides read TGCGCCAGCAGCCAAGATGGGGGGGCGCACGCAGATACGCAGTATTTT.

The genes are TRBV5-6 and TRBJ1-6; D is possibly TRBD1 (5 bases). The CDR3 length is 15 residues. Trimming took 0 bases from V and 3 from J, leaving 7 bases between them. Germline CDR1 is SGHDT and CDR2 is YYEEEE. The DNA of the CDR3 is TGTGCCAGCAGCTTGGGACAGTTCTATAATTCACCCCTCCACTTT. It specifies CASSLGQFYNSPLHF.

The CDR3, as DNA: TGTGCCAGCAGCTTAGTTAGTCTCGGAAACACCATATATTTT. This codes for CASSLVSLGNTIYF. The chain recombines TRBV7-8 with TRBJ1-3; D ambiguous. The CDR3 has 14 residues. V was trimmed by 1 base and J by 4 bases, leaving 8 bases between them. Looked up from germline, CDR1 is SGHVS and CDR2 is FQNEAQ.

This clone has just one count. The genes are TRBV4-3 and TRBJ1-6, with D tentatively TRBD1 (5 bases). Trimming pared 0 bases from V and 10 bases from J, leaving 10 bases between. Germline V gene lookup returns CDR1 LGHNA and CDR2 YSLEER. The CDR3 is made up of 14 amino acids. The CDR3: CASSQEAGASPLHF. The DNA for the CDR3 is TGCGCCAGCAGCCAAGAGGCCGGGGCGTCACCCCTCCACTTT.

The chain combines TRBV19 with TRBJ2-7; the D is unclear. The CDR3 sequence is 15 residues long. Germline V gives CDR1 LNHDA, CDR2 SQIVND (reference sequence). Trimming removed 5 bases from V and 7 bases from J, with 21 bases in between. CDR3 nucleotides: TGTGCCAGTAGTTCCTACCAGCTACCGAATGGGGAGCAGTACTTC. This translates into CASSSYQLPNGEQYF. The complete variable domain, with remaining parts taken from reference TRBV19 and TRBJ2-7, reads DGGITQSPKYLFRKEGQNVTLSCEQNLNHDAMYWYRQDPGQGLRLIYYSQIVNDFQKGDIAEGYSVSREKKESFPLTVTSAQKNPTAFYLCASSSYQLPNGEQYFGPGTRLTVT.

The rearrangement uses TRBV6-6 and TRBJ2-1, with 9 bases matching TRBD1. Germline-derived CDR1 and CDR2 are MNHNY and SVGAGI (reference sequence). The CDR3 length is 13 residues. V dropped 6 bases and J dropped 6; count of bases not matched to a gene: 3. The CDR3 spells CASSRGQGNEQFF. The CDR3 DNA sequence: TGTGCCAGCAGCCGGGGACAGGGCAATGAGCAGTTCTTC.

The V call is TRBV5-1, the J call TRBJ2-3, with D possibly matching TRBD2 (6 bases). Germline V CDR1 and CDR2: SGHRS, YFSETQ. The CDR3 is 16 residues long. V was cut by 4 bases and J by 1 base, with 16 bases left in between. The CDR3 bases are TGCGCCAGCAGCCGCGGTGGAGGGGTTGGCACAGATACGCAGTATTTT. Amino acids: CASSRGGGVGTDTQYF.

The CDR3 DNA reads as TGTGCCAGCAGCCCACGTCAAGAGACCCAGTACTTC. Translated: CASSPRQETQYF. The chain employs TRBV7-2 and TRBJ2-5; no reliable D call. V lost 5 bases, J lost 2 bases, and 6 bases lay in between. CDR1 SGHTA and CDR2 FQGNSA come from the germline V gene. The CDR3 consists of 12 residues.

This clone was recorded a few times. The V and J genes are TRBV30 and TRBJ1-1; D remains unclear. The CDR3 consists of 14 residues. The V end was cut by 1 base, the J end by 1 base, with 10 bases between. Germline CDR1 GTSNPN, CDR2 SVGIG (reference sequence). In DNA form, the CDR3 reads TGTGCCTGGAGTGGCGGGCTAACGAACACTGAAGCTTTCTTT. Residues: CAWSGGLTNTEAFF. Supplemented by reference TRBV30 and TRBJ1-1, the full variable domain reads SQTIHQWPATLVQPVGSPLSLECTVEGTSNPNLYWYRQAAGRGLQLLFYSVGIGQISSEVPQNLSASRPQDRQFILSSKKLLLSDSGFYLCAWSGGLTNTEAFFGQGTRLTVV.